Below, one TCR beta chain is given with its context. The antigen is undetermined. This sample is part of a study of blood T cells in healthy people across ages. A second PCR, run for about 7 to 11 cycles, used a sample-barcoded 5' primer plus a J-beta primer mix. A 12-random-nucleotide template-switch adaptor tagged each cDNA molecule. TCRdb redid the calling of the 5' RACE reads with MiXCR, one entry per CDR3 protein. The table includes 1.2 million to 1.5 million distinct CDR3 sequences, around 42% detected once. The CDR3 runs to 15 residues. Germline V gene lookup returns CDR1 SGHRS and CDR2 YFSETQ. Regarding the study as a whole: Samples with more naive T cells showed higher observed beta diversity.

This clonotype was obtained from a woman aged 18-29 years in good health. Specimen: blood. The chain uses TRBV5-1 and TRBJ2-5; 14 bases are shared with TRBD2. The J call may be wrong; the DNA end is better matched by TRBJ2-7. The CDR3 DNA follows: TGCGCCAGCAGGTTAACCGGGACTAGCGGGAGCGAGCAGTACTTC. It specifies CASRLTGTSGSEQYF.